The next 18 T cell receptor beta chains were all read from a single sample in a study of blood T cell repertoires in COVID-19. Sequenced by immunoSEQ multiplex PCR; TCRdb stores in-frame clones only, minus some. The sample comprises 25,000 to 30,000 clones, about nine tenths of which are singletons, and approximately 7.5% rests with the top ten. Sequencing was done on a sample of peripheral blood. These TCRs come from a man aged 50-59 years with active COVID-19.

The chain employs TRBV5-1 and TRBJ1-1, with D hard to call. Per germline, CDR1 SGHRS and CDR2 YFSETQ. The CDR3 has 13 residues. The ends were cut back, 5 bases at V and 3 bases at J, with 11 bases in the middle. The CDR3 reads CASRFSGDTEAFF. The CDR3 bases are TGCGCCAGCAGATTTAGCGGAGACACTGAAGCTTTCTTT.

As DNA, the CDR3 is TGTGCCAGCAGCTTCGGGACAAATCAAGAAGCTTTCTTT. It specifies CASSFGTNQEAFF. This chain uses TRBV11-2 with TRBJ1-1; D might be TRBD1 (6 bases). V was cut by 3 bases and J by 8 bases, with 13 bases left in between. The CDR3 length is 13 residues. Looked up from germline, CDR1 is SGHAT and CDR2 is FQNNGV.

This clone has just one count. The rearrangement joins TRBV7-9 to TRBJ1-2; D is undetermined. CDR3 length equals 13 residues. Germline CDR1 and CDR2: SEHNR and FQNEAQ (reference sequence). The germline V and J ends were trimmed by 2 bases and 3 bases, with 7 bases remaining between them. The CDR3 DNA sequence: TGTGCCAGCAGCTTACCAGTCTACTATGGCTACACCTTC. Amino acids: CASSLPVYYGYTF.

The CDR3 nucleotides read TGTGCCAGCAGCCAGGACAGTGGGGGATTGCCCCAGCATTTT. As protein: CASSQDSGGLPQHF. V is TRBV2 and J is TRBJ1-5; maybe TRBD1 (6 bases). The CDR3 has 14 amino acids. CDR1 and CDR2 from the germline V gene are SNHLY and FYNNEI. Trimming stripped 6 bases from V and 9 bases from J, with 18 bases between.

The V and J genes are TRBV3-1 (or the pseudogene TRBV3-2) and TRBJ2-4; D might be TRBD1 (5 bases). Germline V gives CDR1 LGHDT, CDR2 YNNKEL (reference sequence). This CDR3 region has 16 residues. The V end was cut by 4 bases, the J end by 0 bases, with 13 bases between. CDR3 DNA: TGTGCCAGCAGCCTAAGGGCGCAGGGAGCCAAAAACATTCAGTACTTC. The encoded protein is CASSLRAQGAKNIQYF.

The chain is built from TRBV24-1 and TRBJ2-1; 7 nucleotides match TRBD2. CDR1 is KGHDR and CDR2 is SFDVKD in the germline V gene. With 9 bases clipped from V and 3 bases from J, the junction kept 7 bases outside the gene matches. This CDR3 has 14 residues. CDR3 residues: CATRGRASYNEQFF. DNA for the CDR3: TGTGCCACCCGGGGGAGGGCCAGCTACAATGAGCAGTTCTTC.

The rearrangement uses TRBV7-6 and TRBJ2-3; tentative D call: TRBD1 (6 bases). With 5 bases removed from V and 2 bases from J, the gap between germline ends came to 14 bases. The length of the CDR3 is 15 residues. Germline CDR1 and CDR2: SGHVS and FNYEAQ. As DNA, the CDR3 is TGTGCCAGCAGCCGCACGCAGGGGTCCACAGATACGCAGTATTTT. This sequence encodes CASSRTQGSTDTQYF.

The CDR3 DNA sequence: TGTGCCAGCAGCCCGGGACAGGGACGGGGTAATGAAAAACTGTTTTTT. Translated, it gives CASSPGQGRGNEKLFF. This chain links TRBV7-8 with TRBJ1-4; 9 positions agree with TRBD1. V dropped 5 bases and J dropped 4; count of bases not matched to a gene: 8. CDR3 length equals 16 residues. Per the germline V gene, CDR1 is SGHVS and CDR2 is FQNEAQ. Complete variable domain (other parts from reference TRBV7-8 and TRBJ1-4): GAGVSQSPRYKVAKRGQDVALRCDPISGHVSLFWYQQALGQGPEFLTYFQNEAQLDKSGLPSDRFFAERPEGSVSTLKIQRTQQEDSAVYLCASSPGQGRGNEKLFFGSGTQLSVL.

V is TRBV6-2 or TRBV6-3 and J is TRBJ1-2, with D tentatively TRBD1 (5 bases). Germline CDR1 is MNHEY and CDR2 is SVGEGT. The CDR3 has 13 amino acids. V lost 2 bases to trimming and J lost 5 bases, with 9 bases between them. This CDR3 is CASSYDREYGYTF. The CDR3 coding sequence is TGTGCCAGCAGTTACGACAGAGAATATGGCTACACCTTC.

The genes are TRBV7-2 and TRBJ2-7; D is ambiguous. Germline CDR1 is SGHTA and CDR2 is FQGNSA. The CDR3 totals 12 residues. The V and J ends lost 9 bases and 7 bases respectively, with 16 bases between them. The CDR3 loop reads CASPLPPMEQYV. The DNA for the CDR3 is TGTGCCAGTCCCCTCCCCCCTATGGAGCAGTACGTC.

The rearrangement uses TRBV5-1 and TRBJ2-2, with D possibly TRBD2 on 6 matching bases. The CDR3 contains 13 residues. V was trimmed by 5 bases and J by 7 bases, leaving 12 bases between them. Germline lookup yields CDR1 SGHRS and CDR2 YFSETQ. CDR3: CASRPPGGGELFF. Here the CDR3 DNA reads TGCGCCAGCAGACCCCCCGGGGGCGGGGAGCTGTTTTTT.

The V gene is TRBV9, the J gene TRBJ2-3; D is unresolved. The CDR3 extends over 15 amino acids. V dropped 4 bases and J dropped 2 bases, with 14 bases sitting between them. Germline loops: CDR1 SGDLS, CDR2 YYNGEE. The CDR3 DNA is TGTGCCAGCAGCCCCTCTGAGAGACACACAGATACGCAGTATTTT. It translates to CASSPSERHTDTQYF. Looking up the rest from reference TRBV9 and TRBJ2-3 gives the full variable domain: DSGVTQTPKHLITATGQRVTLRCSPRSGDLSVYWYQQSLDQGLQFLIQYYNGEERAKGNILERFSAQQFPDLHSELNLSSLELGDSALYFCASSPSERHTDTQYFGPGTRLTVL.

The chain joins TRBV3-1 (or the pseudogene TRBV3-2) to TRBJ2-3; D perhaps matches TRBD2 (6 bases). This CDR3 contains 15 residues. Looked up from germline, CDR1 is LGHDT and CDR2 is YNNKEL (reference sequence). V gave up 1 base and J gave up 2 bases, with 10 bases separating them. The CDR3 bases are TGTGCCAGCAGCCAAGGGAGCGGGCTCACAGATACGCAGTATTTT. Protein: CASSQGSGLTDTQYF.

The V and J genes are TRBV7-8 and TRBJ1-1; D perhaps matches TRBD1 (6 bases). CDR3 size: 16 residues. Trimming took 1 base from V and 1 from J, leaving 13 bases between them. Germline CDR1 reads SGHVS; CDR2 reads FQNEAQ. The CDR3 coding sequence is TGTGCCAGCAGCTTAGGGCAGGGGCTGGCGAACACTGAAGCTTTCTTT. Amino acids: CASSLGQGLANTEAFF.

The gene calls are TRBV11-2 and TRBJ1-1, with 7 bases that match TRBD1. Trimming at V came to 0 bases and at J to 3 bases, leaving 4 bases not matched to a gene. Germline-derived CDR1 and CDR2 are SGHAT and FQNNGV. This CDR3 is built from 15 residues. CDR3 sequence: CASSLEGDRDTEAFF. The CDR3, as DNA: TGTGCCAGCAGCTTAGAAGGTGACAGGGACACTGAAGCTTTCTTT.

This clone was detected once. At one of its ends the junction is not consistent with the germline gene, which may arise from a read error. The CDR3 bases are TGTGCTAGCAGCTTCCAACTAGCGGGGGACAATGAGCAGTTCTTC. Protein: CASSFQLAGDNEQFF. J is TRBJ2-1 and V is TRBV7-7, with 11 bases identical to TRBD2. The CDR3 runs to 15 residues. CDR1 and CDR2 from the germline V gene are SSHAT and FNYEAQ (reference sequence).

This clone was seen a single time. The V call is TRBV5-4, the J call TRBJ1-4; D is ambiguous. CDR3 length equals 16 residues. Trimming removed 3 bases at V and 3 bases at J, with 15 bases between. In germline, CDR1 is SGHNT, CDR2 YYREEE (reference sequence). The CDR3 spells CASSWGGPGANEKLFF. The CDR3 DNA sequence: TGTGCCAGCAGCTGGGGAGGGCCTGGGGCTAATGAAAAACTGTTTTTT. The full variable domain, its missing parts supplied by reference TRBV5-4 and TRBJ1-4, is ETGVTQSPTHLIKTRGQQVTLRCSSQSGHNTVSWYQQALGQGPQFIFQYYREEENGRGNFPPRFSGLQFPNYSSELNVNALELDDSALYLCASSWGGPGANEKLFFGSGTQLSVL.

The V call is TRBV27, the J call TRBJ2-7; 7 bases map to TRBD1. The CDR3 is 15 amino acids. V lost 7 bases to trimming and J lost 1 base; unmatched junction nucleotides: 10. Germline-derived CDR1 and CDR2 are MNHEY and SMNVEV (reference sequence). CDR3 sequence reads: CASIPWGRGSYEQYF. The CDR3 bases are TGTGCCAGCATCCCTTGGGGCAGGGGGTCCTACGAGCAGTACTTC.